These 13 T cell receptor beta chains share one sample of origin, sequenced in a study of cytomegalovirus exposure and HLA in healthy donors. The PCR made use of 60 Vbeta and 13 Jbeta primers. Here immunoSEQ multiplex PCR was the method, and the copy in TCRdb shows in-frame clones only, minus some. The top ten clones hold around 1.8% of a sample with 200,000 to 250,000 clones, 60% to 80% of them seen once. Material for sequencing was PBMCs. The receptors derive from a man younger than 30 in good health and CMV-seronegative.

This chain uses TRBV11-2 with TRBJ2-7; D might be TRBD1 (6 bases). Germline-derived CDR1 and CDR2 are SGHAT and FQNNGV. Deletions cut 3 bases from V and 4 bases from J, with 10 bases between. This CDR3 spans 13 amino acids. The CDR3 reads CASSFTGSYEQYF. CDR3 DNA: TGTGCCAGCAGCTTCACAGGGTCGTACGAGCAGTACTTC.

This clone appeared once. The CDR3: CASGRGYGYTF. The CDR3 coding sequence is TGTGCCAGCGGCAGGGGCTATGGCTACACCTTC. The J gene is TRBJ1-2, the V gene TRBV27; D is possibly TRBD1 (6 bases). Per the germline V gene, CDR1 is MNHEY and CDR2 is SMNVEV (reference sequence). The V end lost 8 bases, the J end lost 4 bases, and 8 bases lay between the germline ends. CDR3 length equals 11 residues.

This clone was recorded once. The V and J genes are TRBV13 and TRBJ2-7; 13 bases are a match to TRBD2. V lost 3 bases to trimming and J lost 6 bases; unmatched junction nucleotides: 2. CDR1 and CDR2 from the germline V gene are PRHDT and FYEKMQ (reference sequence). The CDR3 sequence is 14 residues long. In nucleotides, the CDR3 is TGTGCCAGCAGCTTGACTAGCGGGAGGAGCGAGCAGTACTTC. It translates to CASSLTSGRSEQYF.

The sample holds a few counts of this clone. The genes are TRBV15 and TRBJ1-4, with D possibly TRBD1 on 6 matching bases. The CDR3 has 14 residues. Trimming shortened V by 5 bases and J by 8 bases, and 15 bases separated the two germline ends. Germline CDR1 is LNHNV and CDR2 is YYDKDF (reference sequence). The CDR3 is CATSGGLLSEKLFF. The CDR3 DNA is TGTGCCACCAGCGGGGGCCTGCTTTCGGAAAAACTGTTTTTT.

The chain uses TRBV9 and TRBJ2-3; 7 positions agree with TRBD1. This CDR3 region has 14 residues. In germline, CDR1 is SGDLS, CDR2 YYNGEE. The V segment lost 4 bases and the J segment 4 bases; nucleotides outside the gene matches: 6. The CDR3 DNA sequence: TGTGCCAGCAGCTCGCGACAGGGCGCAGATACGCAGTATTTT. Its protein is CASSSRQGADTQYF.

The chain couples TRBV5-6 to TRBJ1-6; 9 bases agree with TRBD1. V shed 0 bases, J shed 9 bases, and the junction held 1 base outside the gene matches. The CDR3 consists of 14 residues. Germline V CDR1 and CDR2: SGHDT, YYEEEE. Here the CDR3 reads CASSLGDRASPLHF. The CDR3 DNA sequence: TGTGCCAGCAGCTTGGGGGACAGGGCTTCACCCCTCCACTTT. The full variable domain, in which reference TRBV5-6 and TRBJ1-6 provide the parts outside the CDR3, is DAGVTQSPTHLIKTRGQQVTLRCSPKSGHDTVSWYQQALGQGPQFIFQYYEEEERQRGNFPDRFSGHQFPNYSSELNVNALLLGDSALYLCASSLGDRASPLHFGNGTRLTVT.

The chain employs TRBV4-2 and TRBJ1-1; possible D gene TRBD1, 5 bases. The V gene lost 1 base and the J gene lost 10 bases, with 28 bases spanning the gap. There are 18 residues in the CDR3. Germline V gene lookup returns CDR1 LGHNA and CDR2 YNFKEQ. DNA for the CDR3: TGTGCCAGCAGCCAAGTAGGGGACTTATGGGCTACAAACTACGGAGCTTTCTTT. Translating it yields CASSQVGDLWATNYGAFF.

This chain uses TRBV19 with TRBJ2-7; 8 nucleotides line up with TRBD1. The junction had 3 bases not matched to a gene; V was cut back by 8 bases and J by 3 bases. CDR1 and CDR2 (germline): LNHDA, SQIVND (reference sequence). This CDR3 contains 12 residues. CDR3 DNA: TGTGCCAGTGGGACAGGCAACTACGAGCAGTACTTC. This sequence encodes CASGTGNYEQYF. Drawing the rest from reference TRBV19 and TRBJ2-7, the complete variable domain is DGGITQSPKYLFRKEGQNVTLSCEQNLNHDAMYWYRQDPGQGLRLIYYSQIVNDFQKGDIAEGYSVSREKKESFPLTVTSAQKNPTAFYLCASGTGNYEQYFGPGTRLTVT.

This clone has only one observation. This chain joins TRBV19 and TRBJ1-1, with TRBD1 as a possible D gene (5 bases). The CDR3 spans 15 residues. Germline V lookup: CDR1 LNHDA, CDR2 SQIVND (reference sequence). Trimming pared 7 bases from V and 5 bases from J, leaving 20 bases between. The CDR3 bases are TGTGCCAGTATTCCCGGAAGGGGCGTCTGGACTGAAGCTTTCTTT. Amino acids: CASIPGRGVWTEAFF. Based on the CDR3 plus reference TRBV19 and TRBJ1-1, the full variable domain is DGGITQSPKYLFRKEGQNVTLSCEQNLNHDAMYWYRQDPGQGLRLIYYSQIVNDFQKGDIAEGYSVSREKKESFPLTVTSAQKNPTAFYLCASIPGRGVWTEAFFGQGTRLTVV.

The rearrangement uses TRBV14 and TRBJ2-5; D is uncertain. The J call may be mistaken, given a closer DNA end match to TRBJ2-7. CDR3 length equals 14 residues. The germline gives CDR1 SGHDN, CDR2 FVKESK. The CDR3 reads CASSQGTGDYEQYF. The CDR3 DNA reads as TGTGCCAGCAGCCAGGGTACGGGTGACTACGAGCAGTACTTC.

This chain connects TRBV27 to TRBJ2-7, with TRBD2 matching 8 bases. The germline CDR1 and CDR2 sequences are MNHEY and SMNVEV (reference sequence). Trimming cost V 5 bases and J 4 bases; bases outside gene matches: 10. This CDR3 has 15 amino acids. The CDR3 bases are TGTGCCAGCAGTCCGTCGGCGGGAGGACCATACGAGCAGTACTTC. Its translation: CASSPSAGGPYEQYF.

This clone was counted a few times. V is TRBV7-9 and J is TRBJ2-3; perhaps TRBD1 as D (5 bases). With 6 bases removed from V and 0 bases from J, the gap between germline ends came to 10 bases. The germline V gene encodes CDR1 SEHNR and CDR2 FQNEAQ (reference sequence). This CDR3 comprises 14 residues. The CDR3 DNA reads TGTGCCAGCAGTCCTCAGGGTAGCACAGATACGCAGTATTTT. Translated, it gives CASSPQGSTDTQYF.

J is TRBJ2-1 and V is TRBV18, with 10 bases that match TRBD1. Per the germline V gene, CDR1 is KGHSH and CDR2 is LQKENI. The CDR3 loop spans 18 amino acids. V lost 2 bases and J lost 6; bases outside the gene matches: 13. This chain's CDR3 is CASSPAGTGVFWGNEQFF. DNA of the CDR3: TGTGCCAGCTCACCAGCCGGGACAGGGGTCTTCTGGGGCAATGAGCAGTTCTTC.